These 2 T cell receptor beta chains share one sample of origin, sequenced in a study of tumor-infiltrating lymphocytes in oesophageal squamous cell carcinoma. TCRdb ran MiXCR on the PCR reads and lists one entry per CDR3 protein. The top ten hold around 20% of the sample, which has about 18,000 distinct CDR3 sequences, about 40% seen once. The sample consisted of normal esophageal tissue next to the tumor. The source of these receptors is a female donor with esophageal squamous cell carcinoma.

The chain uses TRBV7-6 and TRBJ2-3; TRBD2 might be the D (7 bases). The CDR3 is 15 amino acids. Germline CDR1 is SGHVS and CDR2 is FNYEAQ. The germline V and J ends were trimmed by 5 bases and 0 bases, with 12 bases remaining between them. The CDR3 bases are TGTGCCAGCAGCCAAGGGGGGGTAAGCACAGATACGCAGTATTTT. Translated: CASSQGGVSTDTQYF.

This clonotype was detected once. The rearrangement joins TRBV7-3 to TRBJ1-4; a possible D gene is TRBD1 (5 bases). Trimming took off 4 bases at V and 7 bases at J, with 10 bases between the two ends. CDR1 is SGHTA, CDR2 FQGTGA, per germline. CDR3 length: 13 residues. CDR3 nucleotides: TGTGCCAGCAGCTCCCGCGGGGGTGAAAAACTGTTTTTT. Amino acid sequence: CASSSRGGEKLFF.